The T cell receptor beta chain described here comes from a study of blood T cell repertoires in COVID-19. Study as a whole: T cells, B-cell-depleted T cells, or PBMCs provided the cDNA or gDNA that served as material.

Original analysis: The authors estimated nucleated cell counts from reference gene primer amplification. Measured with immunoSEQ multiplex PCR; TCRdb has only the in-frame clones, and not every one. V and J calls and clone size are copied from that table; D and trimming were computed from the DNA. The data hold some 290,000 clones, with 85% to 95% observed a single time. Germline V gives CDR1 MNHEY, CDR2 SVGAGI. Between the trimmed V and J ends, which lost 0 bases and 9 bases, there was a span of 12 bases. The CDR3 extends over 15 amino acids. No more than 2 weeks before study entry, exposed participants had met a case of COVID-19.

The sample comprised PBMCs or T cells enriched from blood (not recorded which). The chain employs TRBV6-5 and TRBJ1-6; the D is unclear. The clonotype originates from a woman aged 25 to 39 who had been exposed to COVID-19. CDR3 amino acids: CASSYSRSFGSPLHF. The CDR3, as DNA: TGTGCCAGCAGTTACTCTCGGTCTTTTGGTTCACCCCTCCACTTT.